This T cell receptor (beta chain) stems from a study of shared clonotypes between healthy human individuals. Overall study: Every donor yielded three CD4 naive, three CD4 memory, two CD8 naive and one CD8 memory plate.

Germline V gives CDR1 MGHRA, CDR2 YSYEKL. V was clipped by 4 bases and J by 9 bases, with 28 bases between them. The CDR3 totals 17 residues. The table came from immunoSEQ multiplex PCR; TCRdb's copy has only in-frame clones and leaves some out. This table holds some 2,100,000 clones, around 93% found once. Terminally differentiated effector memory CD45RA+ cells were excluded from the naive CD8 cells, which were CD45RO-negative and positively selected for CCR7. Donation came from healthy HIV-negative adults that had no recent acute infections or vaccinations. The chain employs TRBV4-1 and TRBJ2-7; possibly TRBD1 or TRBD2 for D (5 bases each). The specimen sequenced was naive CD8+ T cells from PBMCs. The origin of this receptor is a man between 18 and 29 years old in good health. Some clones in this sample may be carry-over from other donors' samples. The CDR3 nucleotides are TGCGCCAGCAGCCCCTCCCCCGGGACGTACCATGCCCTTGGGCAGTACTTC. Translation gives CASSPSPGTYHALGQYF.